The text below deals with one T cell receptor beta chain. One entry per CDR3 protein results from TCRdb running MiXCR on the 5' RACE reads. The table lists 250,000 to 300,000 distinct CDR3 sequences, 15% to 20% of them singletons, with about 23% in the top ten. The data were taken from a study of T-cell memory formation after mild COVID-19. Germline V gene sequence: CDR1 KGHSH, CDR2 LQKENI. Trimming cost V 8 bases and J 6 bases; bases outside gene matches: 15. The CDR3 consists of 16 residues. The sequence came from a man aged 18 to 35 who had mild COVID-19 (a few samples of this study predate the infection). Cell type and time point are not known. Sequenced input: PBMCs or a T cell subset sorted from them (not recorded which). This chain joins TRBV18 and TRBJ2-3; 9 nucleotides agree with TRBD2. The CDR3 bases are TGTGCCAGCCCGCCAACTCCGGGACTAGCATCCGATACGCAGTATTTT. Amino acid sequence: CASPPTPGLASDTQYF.